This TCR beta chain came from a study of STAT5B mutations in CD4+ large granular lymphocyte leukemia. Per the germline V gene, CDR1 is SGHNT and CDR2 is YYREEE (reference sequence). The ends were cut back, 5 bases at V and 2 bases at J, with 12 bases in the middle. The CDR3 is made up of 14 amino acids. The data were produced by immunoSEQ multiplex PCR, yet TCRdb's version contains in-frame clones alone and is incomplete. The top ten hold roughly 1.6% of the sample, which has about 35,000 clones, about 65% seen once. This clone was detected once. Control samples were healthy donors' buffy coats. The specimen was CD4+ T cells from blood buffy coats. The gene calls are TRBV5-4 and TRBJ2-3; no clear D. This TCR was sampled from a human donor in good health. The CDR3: CASRQNPLTDTQYF. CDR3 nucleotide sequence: TGTGCCAGCAGACAAAACCCCCTCACAGATACGCAGTATTTT.